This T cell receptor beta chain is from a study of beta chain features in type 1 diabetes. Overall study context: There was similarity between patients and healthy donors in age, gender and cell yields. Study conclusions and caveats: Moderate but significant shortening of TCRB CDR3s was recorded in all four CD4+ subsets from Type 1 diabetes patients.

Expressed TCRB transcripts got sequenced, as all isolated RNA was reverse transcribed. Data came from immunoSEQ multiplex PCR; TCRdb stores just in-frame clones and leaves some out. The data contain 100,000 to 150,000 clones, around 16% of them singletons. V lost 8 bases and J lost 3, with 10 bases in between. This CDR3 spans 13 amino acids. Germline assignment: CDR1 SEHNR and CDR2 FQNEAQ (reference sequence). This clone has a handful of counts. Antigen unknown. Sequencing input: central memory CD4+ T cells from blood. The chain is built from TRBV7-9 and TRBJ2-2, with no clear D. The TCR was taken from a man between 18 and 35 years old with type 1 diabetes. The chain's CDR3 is CASELRDTGELFF. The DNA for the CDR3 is TGTGCCAGCGAATTAAGGGACACCGGGGAGCTGTTTTTT.